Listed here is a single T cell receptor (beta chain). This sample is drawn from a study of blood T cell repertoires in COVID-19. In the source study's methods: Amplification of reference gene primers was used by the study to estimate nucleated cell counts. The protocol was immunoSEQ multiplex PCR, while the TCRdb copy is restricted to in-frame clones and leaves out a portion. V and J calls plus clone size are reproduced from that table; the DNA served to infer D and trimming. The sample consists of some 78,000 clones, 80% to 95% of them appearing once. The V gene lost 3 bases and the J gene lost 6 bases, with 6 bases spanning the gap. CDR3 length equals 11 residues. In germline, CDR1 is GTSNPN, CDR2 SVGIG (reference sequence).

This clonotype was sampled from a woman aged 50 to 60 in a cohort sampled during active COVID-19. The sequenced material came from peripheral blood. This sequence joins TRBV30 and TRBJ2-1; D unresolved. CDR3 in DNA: TGTGCCTGGAGCTTCCTCAATGAGCAGTTCTTC. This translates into CAWSFLNEQFF.